This is a list of T cell receptor beta chains from one sample in a study of control samples from healthy donors and cancer patients. The repertoire was sequenced with immunoSEQ multiplex PCR; TCRdb's copy has only in-frame clones and lacks some. The sample lists tens of thousands of clones; about 93% were seen once. The sample comprised blood. The receptors stem from a young man in good health. CDR3s include the opening cysteine and the closing phenylalanine or tryptophan. A D gene is named only where the DNA matches it firmly. A row's size may be missing; if present it is once, few, many or a size class.

D	V	size	J	DNA	CDR3
TRBD2	TRBV3-1/TRBV3-2	once	TRBJ2-1	TGTGCCAGCAGCCCAAGATCAGGGAGGGCTACCTACAATGAGCAGTTCTTC	CASSPRSGRATYNEQFF
NA	TRBV19	NA	TRBJ2-7	TGTGCCAGTAGCAAGCTGGGGCAGATCTACGAGCAGTACTTC	CASSKLGQIYEQYF
NA	TRBV6-5	NA	TRBJ1-5	TGTGCCAGCAGTTACCGTGGTTTCGGCAATCAGCCCCAGCATTTT	CASSYRGFGNQPQHF
TRBD1	TRBV11-3	NA	TRBJ2-4	TGTGCCAGCAGCTCGGGCCTCGGACAGGGCAACATTCAGTACTTC	CASSSGLGQGNIQYF
NA	TRBV28	NA	TRBJ1-5	TGTGCCAGCAGTTTTGGTCAGCCCCAGCATTTT	CASSFGQPQHF
NA	TRBV6-5	NA	TRBJ1-1	TGTGCCAGCGTGCCTAGTTGGTCCACTGAAGCTTTCTTT	CASVPSWSTEAFF
TRBD1	TRBV4-1	NA	TRBJ1-5	TGCGCCAGCAGCCCCGACAGGGGCCTCAATCAGCCCCAGCATTTT	CASSPDRGLNQPQHF
NA	TRBV7-9	NA	TRBJ2-7	TGTGCCAGCAGCGGGGGGAGGGGGCGGGCCGAGCAGTACTTC	CASSGGRGRAEQYF
TRBD2	TRBV9	NA	TRBJ2-1	TGTGCCAGCAGCGTAGTCGTGCGTTCGGGCGGGGGGTACTACAATGAGCAGTTCTTC	CASSVVVRSGGGYYNEQFF
NA	TRBV28	NA	TRBJ2-7	TGTGCCAGCAGTTTCCCAGTGGGGGCCGGGCACTCCTACGAGCAGTACTTC	CASSFPVGAGHSYEQYF
NA	TRBV6-2/TRBV6-3	NA	TRBJ1-5	TGTGCCAGCAGTTACCTCCGGGGTGATGGGACGGTTAATCAGCCCCAGCATTTT	CASSYLRGDGTVNQPQHF
TRBD1	TRBV5-4	NA	TRBJ1-1	TGTGCCAGCAGCTTGATTCGTAACAGGGGAACTAAGACTGAAGCTTTCTTT	CASSLIRNRGTKTEAFF
NA	TRBV6-5	NA	TRBJ1-5	TGTGCCAGCAGTTACTCCCACCACAATCAGCCCCAGCATTTT	CASSYSHHNQPQHF
TRBD2	TRBV4-1	NA	TRBJ2-1	TGCGCCAGCAGCCAAGACCCTACTAGCGGGTCCAGCAATGAGCAGTTCTTC	CASSQDPTSGSSNEQFF
NA	TRBV30	NA	TRBJ1-2	TGTGCCTGGAATTACGTCGGCAGCCTAATCTCCTATGGCTACACCTTC	CAWNYVGSLISYGYTF
TRBD2	TRBV7-6	once	TRBJ2-5	TGTGCCAGCAGCCAAGGGACTAGCGGGTTAAGGGAGACCCAGTACTTC	CASSQGTSGLRETQYF
NA	TRBV12-3/TRBV12-4	NA	TRBJ1-2	TGTGCCAGCAGTCCCGGGATAGGCTATGGCTACACCTTC	CASSPGIGYGYTF
NA	TRBV12-5	NA	TRBJ1-2	TGTGCTAGTGGTTTGGGACAGAGTTATGGCTACACCTTC	CASGLGQSYGYTF
NA	TRBV19	NA	TRBJ2-6	TGTGCCAGTAGTCCACAAGGCGGGGGGGCCAACGTCCTGACTTTC	CASSPQGGGANVLTF
TRBD1	TRBV6-2/TRBV6-3	NA	TRBJ1-1	TGTGCCAGCAGTTACTCGAGGGGGCTTGGCCGAAACACTGAAGCTTTCTTT	CASSYSRGLGRNTEAFF
TRBD1	TRBV6-5	NA	TRBJ1-1	TGTGCCAGCAACGACCAGACAGGGGCAGGCACTGAAGCTTTCTTT	CASNDQTGAGTEAFF
TRBD2	TRBV5-1	once	TRBJ2-3	TGCGCCAGCAGCCCCCTCGGCGGGGGGACAGATACGCAGTATTTT	CASSPLGGGTDTQYF
TRBD1	TRBV27	once	TRBJ1-2	TGTGCCAGCAGTTTACAGGGGGCGGTCGGCTACACCTTC	CASSLQGAVGYTF
NA	TRBV6-2/TRBV6-3	NA	TRBJ1-1	TGTGCCAGCAGCCAACAGTGGACTGAAGCTTTCTTT	CASSQQWTEAFF
NA	TRBV20-1	NA	TRBJ2-3	TGCAGTGCTAGTAGGGGGGTCGTCACAGATACGCAGTATTTT	CSASRGVVTDTQYF
NA	TRBV11-3	NA	TRBJ1-2	TGTGCCAGCAGCTCACCGGGACTCGCTGATGTGGCCTTC	CASSSPGLADVAF
NA	TRBV3-1/TRBV3-2	NA	TRBJ1-1	TGTGCCAGCAGCCAACGACGGGGGGACACTGAAGCTTTCTTT	CASSQRRGDTEAFF
TRBD2	TRBV5-1	NA	TRBJ2-1	TGCGCCAGCAGCTTGGCCCGCGGGAGCTGGAATGAGCAGTTCTTC	CASSLARGSWNEQFF
TRBD2	TRBV30	NA	TRBJ2-1	TGTGCCTGGGATGGGGGGGACTCCTACAATGAGCAGTTCTTC	CAWDGGDSYNEQFF
NA	TRBV19	once	TRBJ1-5	TGTGCCAGTAGTAAGACACAGGGAAAACGTCGTCAGCCCCAGCATTTT	CASSKTQGKRRQPQHF
NA	TRBV28	NA	TRBJ2-7	TGTGCCAGCAGTTCGGGGACGCCCTACGAGCAGTACTTC	CASSSGTPYEQYF
NA	TRBV11-2	NA	TRBJ2-7	TGTGCCAGCAGCCCTTTTCAGGGTTCCTACGAGCAGTACTTC	CASSPFQGSYEQYF
NA	TRBV4-1	NA	TRBJ1-1	TGCGCCAGCAGCCATGGCCTGAACACTGAAGCTTTCTTT	CASSHGLNTEAFF
NA	TRBV7-9	NA	TRBJ2-2	TGTGCCAGCAGCTTAGCGTTGGATCGGGGGCTAGGGAACACCGGGGAGCTGTTTTTT	CASSLALDRGLGNTGELFF
TRBD1	TRBV12-3/TRBV12-4	NA	TRBJ1-6	TGTGCCAGCCAAAGGGACAGGGGTTCACCCCTCCACTTT	CASQRDRGSPLHF
NA	TRBV18	NA	TRBJ1-2	TGTGCCAGCTCACCTTTCTTGGGGCAGGGGACAATCTCAACAAACTATGGCTACACCTTC	CASSPFLGQGTISTNYGYTF
TRBD2	TRBV7-9	NA	TRBJ2-1	TGTGCCAGCAGCCCCTTAGCGGGAGGAAGGGGTGAGCAGTTCTTC	CASSPLAGGRGEQFF
TRBD1	TRBV9	NA	TRBJ2-4	TGTGCCAGCAGCCCCCGGACAGGGCAGGACATTCAGTACTTC	CASSPRTGQDIQYF
NA	TRBV2	few	TRBJ1-5	TGTGCCAGCAGCGAACGACAGGCCGGTCAGCCCCAGCATTTT	CASSERQAGQPQHF
NA	TRBV28	NA	TRBJ1-1	TGTGCCAGCAGTTTAAACGGGGTCCCTGGAGCTTTCTTT	CASSLNGVPGAFF
TRBD2	TRBV2	few	TRBJ2-2	TGTGCCCGCAGTCACGCGGCGGGGGGGGACACCGGGGAGCTGTTTTTT	CARSHAAGGDTGELFF
TRBD2	TRBV11-2	once	TRBJ2-7	TGTGCCAGCAGACCTACTAGCGGGAGCTACGAGCAGTACTTC	CASRPTSGSYEQYF
NA	TRBV27	NA	TRBJ1-1	TGTGCCAGCAGTTTATCGTTGGGGGTTGACACTGAAGCTTTCTTT	CASSLSLGVDTEAFF
TRBD2	TRBV6-2/TRBV6-3	once	TRBJ2-1	TGTGCCAGCAGCTTCGGATTAGCGGGAGTGAATGAGCAGTTCTTC	CASSFGLAGVNEQFF
NA	TRBV7-2	NA	TRBJ2-7	TGTGCCAGCAGCCCATCCGCAGGCCGCTCCTACGAGCAGTACTTC	CASSPSAGRSYEQYF
TRBD1	TRBV3-1/TRBV3-2	NA	TRBJ1-5	TGTGCCGGAGTTTTTCGGGACAGGGGGCGATATCAGCCCCAGCATTTT	CAGVFRDRGRYQPQHF
TRBD1	TRBV18	NA	TRBJ1-1	TGTGCCAGCTCACCGCTCGGGACAGCCATGAACACTGAAGCTTTCTTT	CASSPLGTAMNTEAFF